The following is a T cell receptor beta chain sequence with its context. Its antigen is undetermined. This sample is drawn from a study of T cell responses to AZD1222 COVID-19 vaccine. The study's findings and limits: Only after the peak T cell response were repertoires sampled. Dominant CD4 TCR responses targeted spike regions 160-218 and 743-854.

Germline values: CDR1 MNHEY, CDR2 SMNVEV (reference sequence). The V and J ends lost 3 bases and 5 bases, in that order; junction bases with no gene match: 12. The CDR3 is 16 amino acids. Profiling relied on immunoSEQ multiplex PCR, and the TCRdb table lists in-frame clones only, not all of them. This table has about 86,000 clones, around nine tenths appearing once. The V call is TRBV27, the J call TRBJ1-1; the match to TRBD1 covers 7 bases. The sample consisted of peripheral blood, taken 28 days after the second AZD1222 dose. This TCR was sampled from an adult who received the AZD1222 COVID-19 vaccine. CDR3: CASSFLPPGGETEAFF. The DNA of the CDR3 is TGTGCCAGCAGTTTCCTCCCCCCAGGGGGAGAAACTGAAGCTTTCTTT.